This section outlines one T cell receptor (beta chain) sequence together with its context. The antigen remains unidentified. The donors, nominally healthy at sampling, likely had unrecorded immune exposures. This entry belongs to a study of cytomegalovirus exposure and HLA in healthy donors. There are 16 residues in the CDR3. Trimming took off 0 bases at V and 0 bases at J, with 9 bases between the two ends. The germline V gene encodes CDR1 SGHVS and CDR2 FNYEAQ. With 60 Vbeta and 13 Jbeta primers, the PCR was carried out. Only in-frame clones appear in the TCRdb table, and some are missing; sequencing was by immunoSEQ multiplex PCR. The sample includes over 75,000 clones, almost 85% of them seen just once. Study-wide points: Evidence from a later analysis indicated that most CMV-associated TCR beta chains looked HLA-restricted.

Sequenced sample: PBMCs. This chain uses TRBV7-6 with TRBJ2-1, with TRBD1 as a possible D gene (6 bases). This sequence was found in a woman under 30 in good health and CMV-seropositive. The CDR3 region is CASSLARTVSYNEQFF. In DNA, the CDR3 is TGTGCCAGCAGCTTAGCCCGGACAGTCTCCTACAATGAGCAGTTCTTC. The full variable domain, in which reference TRBV7-6 and TRBJ2-1 provide the parts outside the CDR3, is GAGVSQSPRYKVTKRGQDVALRCDPISGHVSLYWYRQALGQGPEFLTYFNYEAQQDKSGLPNDRFSAERPEGSISTLTIQRTEQRDSAMYRCASSLARTVSYNEQFFGPGTRLTVL.